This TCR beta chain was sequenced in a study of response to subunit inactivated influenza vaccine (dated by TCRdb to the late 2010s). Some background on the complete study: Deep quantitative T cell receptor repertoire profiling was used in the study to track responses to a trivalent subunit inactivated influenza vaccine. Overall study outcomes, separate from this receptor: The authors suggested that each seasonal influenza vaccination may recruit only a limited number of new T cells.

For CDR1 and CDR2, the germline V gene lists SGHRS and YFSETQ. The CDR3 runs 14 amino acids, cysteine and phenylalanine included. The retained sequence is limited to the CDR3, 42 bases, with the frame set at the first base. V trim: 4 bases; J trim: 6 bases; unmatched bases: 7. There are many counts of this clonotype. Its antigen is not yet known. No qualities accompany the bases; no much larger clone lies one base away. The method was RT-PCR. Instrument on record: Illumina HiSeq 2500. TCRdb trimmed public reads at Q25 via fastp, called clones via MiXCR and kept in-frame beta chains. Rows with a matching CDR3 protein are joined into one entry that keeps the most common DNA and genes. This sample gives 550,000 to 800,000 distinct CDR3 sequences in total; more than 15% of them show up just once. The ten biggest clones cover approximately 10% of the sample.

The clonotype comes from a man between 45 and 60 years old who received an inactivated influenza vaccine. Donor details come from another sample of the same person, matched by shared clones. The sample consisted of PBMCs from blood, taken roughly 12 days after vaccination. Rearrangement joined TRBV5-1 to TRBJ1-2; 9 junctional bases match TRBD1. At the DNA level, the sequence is TGCGCCAGCAGCGCAGGGACAGGGAGGGATGGCTACACCTTC. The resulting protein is CASSAGTGRDGYTF.